The T cell receptor (beta chain) described here comes from a study of T-cell reconstitution after alpha-beta-depleted transplantation in children. The CDR3 sequence is 12 residues long. In germline, CDR1 is DFQATT, CDR2 SNEGSKA (reference sequence). The V gene lost 6 bases and the J gene lost 7 bases, with 15 bases spanning the gap. Study results and limitations: Surviving recipient T cells and intrathymic progenitors accounted for some patients' high TCRbeta diversity at day 60. Newly made T cells mostly supplied T-cell counts and diversity one year after transplant. At around two months after transplant, the alpha-beta T cells were reportedly derived from several hundred expanded clones that came from non-depleted graft cells.

Using unique molecular identifiers, the investigators prepared the TCRbeta library. Each CDR3 protein is one row after TCRdb ran MiXCR on the PCR reads. Counted here are 120,000 or so distinct CDR3 sequences, about 23% occurring once; the ten biggest clones make up about 10%. With regard to this clonotype: Antigen unknown.

The specimen comprised PBMCs, mostly from graft donor cells, sampled 180 days after TCRalphabeta/CD19-depleted stem cell transplant. The receptor's source is a male patient aged 2 to 10 who had a stem cell transplant for chronic granulomatous disease, so the T cells may come from the graft donor. The V and J genes are TRBV20-1 and TRBJ1-2, with D possibly matching TRBD1 (5 bases). DNA for the CDR3: TGCAGTGCGACACCCAGGGTGGGTGGCTACACCTTC. Protein sequence: CSATPRVGGYTF.